This record looks at one T cell receptor (beta chain) sequence and its context. These data come from a study of blood T cell repertoires in COVID-19. Study at large: T cells, B-cell-depleted T cells, or PBMCs provided the cDNA or gDNA that served as material.

Authors' analysis steps: Reference gene primer amplification gave nucleated cell count estimates. Assay used: immunoSEQ multiplex PCR; TCRdb lists only in-frame clones, some missing. Clone size and the V and J calls come from that table; the DNA yielded D and trimming. Altogether 170,000 or so clones are present, roughly 89% being singletons, with the ten largest covering about 0.95%. The sequence came from a young woman who had recovered from COVID-19. Sequenced material: peripheral blood.

The CDR3 region has the DNA TGTGCCACCAGTGACTCCATAACAGGGGGCGGTGGCTACACCTTC. Translated, it gives CATSDSITGGGGYTF. The chain recombines TRBV24-1 with TRBJ1-2; TRBD1 matches at 9 bases. CDR1 KGHDR and CDR2 SFDVKD come from the germline V gene. Trimming removed 4 bases from V and 7 bases from J; junction bases left unmatched: 9. The CDR3 has 15 amino acids.